The T cell receptor beta chain described here comes from a study of T-cell reconstitution after alpha-beta-depleted transplantation in children. Study-level points and caveats: Several hundred expanded graft clones reportedly gave rise to the alpha-beta T cells present about two months after transplant.

There are a few counts of this clonotype. Its antigen is as yet unknown. Unique molecular identifiers were used to barcode this TCRbeta library. MiXCR was run by TCRdb on the PCR reads, yielding one entry per CDR3 protein. The table records roughly 310,000 distinct CDR3 sequences, roughly 21% of them present only once. Trimming shortened V by 6 bases and J by 0 bases, and 17 bases separated the two germline ends. The CDR3 covers 16 residues. The V gene is TRBV12-3 or TRBV12-4, the J gene TRBJ1-1; D might be TRBD1 (6 bases). The clonotype comes from a male patient younger than 18 who had a stem cell transplant for acute lymphoblastic leukemia, so the T cells may come from the graft donor. The sequencing used PBMCs, mostly from graft donor cells, collected 180 days after TCRalphabeta/CD19-depleted stem cell transplant. CDR3 nucleotide sequence: TGTGCCAGCAGCCTCCGGGACACTTGGATGAACACTGAAGCTTTCTTT. Translating it yields CASSLRDTWMNTEAFF.